This section outlines one T cell receptor beta chain sequence together with its context. Methods used by the authors: From reference gene primer amplification, estimates of nucleated cell counts were derived. Repertoires were generated with immunoSEQ multiplex PCR, while TCRdb's copy carries only in-frame clones and drops some. V and J calls and clone size come straight from that table; D and trimming were deduced from the DNA. The table shows a few hundred thousand clones, with around 90% occurring only once. CDR3 size: 17 residues. J lost 7 bases, V lost 1 base, and 14 bases had no gene match. Germline CDR1 reads SGHTS; CDR2 reads YDEGEE. This entry is derived from a study of blood T cell repertoires in COVID-19. Study information: Samples of COVID-19 (acute and convalescent) were obtained from the United States, Italy and Spain. From T cells, B-cell-depleted T cells, or PBMCs came the material, which was cDNA or gDNA.

This clonotype originated in a man aged 35-49 years with acute or convalescent COVID-19. The chain recombines TRBV5-8 with TRBJ2-3; 8 bases are shared with TRBD2. Sequenced sample: peripheral blood. The CDR3 is CASSLRPGTRDKNTQYF. CDR3 bases: TGTGCCAGCAGCTTGAGACCCGGGACTAGAGATAAAAATACGCAGTATTTT.